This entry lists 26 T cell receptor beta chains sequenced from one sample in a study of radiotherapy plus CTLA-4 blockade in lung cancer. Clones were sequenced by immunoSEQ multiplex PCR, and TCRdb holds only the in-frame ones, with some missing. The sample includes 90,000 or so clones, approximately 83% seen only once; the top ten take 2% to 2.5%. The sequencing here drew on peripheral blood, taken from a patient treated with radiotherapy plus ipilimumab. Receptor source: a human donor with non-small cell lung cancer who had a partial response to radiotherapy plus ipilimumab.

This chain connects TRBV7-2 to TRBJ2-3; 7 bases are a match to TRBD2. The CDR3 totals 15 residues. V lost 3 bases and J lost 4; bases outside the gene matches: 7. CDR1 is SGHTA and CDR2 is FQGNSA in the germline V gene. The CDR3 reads CASSLRAGPADTQYF. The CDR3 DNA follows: TGTGCCAGCAGCTTGCGAGCGGGGCCCGCAGATACGCAGTATTTT.

For the CDR3, the DNA is TGTGCCAGCAGTTTATGGGGCGGGACTGCCGGGGAGCTGTTTTTT. Protein sequence: CASSLWGGTAGELFF. The rearrangement uses TRBV28 and TRBJ2-2, with TRBD2 as a possible D gene (6 bases). The ends were cut back, 0 bases at V and 6 bases at J, with 11 bases in the middle. Germline V gives CDR1 MDHEN, CDR2 SYDVKM. The CDR3 contains 15 residues.

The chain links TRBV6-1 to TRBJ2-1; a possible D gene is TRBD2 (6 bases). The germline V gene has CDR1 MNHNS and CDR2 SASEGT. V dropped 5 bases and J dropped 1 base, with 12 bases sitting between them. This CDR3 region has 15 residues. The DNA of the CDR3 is TGTGCCAGCAGTCGAGTAGCGGAGTCCTACAATGAGCAGTTCTTC. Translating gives CASSRVAESYNEQFF.

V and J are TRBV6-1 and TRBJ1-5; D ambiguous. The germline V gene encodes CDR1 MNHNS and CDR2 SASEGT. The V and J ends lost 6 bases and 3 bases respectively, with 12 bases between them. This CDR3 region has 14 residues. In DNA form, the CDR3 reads TGTGCCAGCAGAAGGGAGGGTGACAATCAGCCCCAGCATTTT. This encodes CASRREGDNQPQHF.

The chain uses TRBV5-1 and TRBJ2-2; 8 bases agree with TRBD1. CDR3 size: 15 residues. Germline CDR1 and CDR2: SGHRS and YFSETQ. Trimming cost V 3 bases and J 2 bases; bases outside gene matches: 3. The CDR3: CASSSGQENTGELFF. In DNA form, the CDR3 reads TGCGCCAGCAGCTCGGGACAGGAAAACACCGGGGAGCTGTTTTTT.

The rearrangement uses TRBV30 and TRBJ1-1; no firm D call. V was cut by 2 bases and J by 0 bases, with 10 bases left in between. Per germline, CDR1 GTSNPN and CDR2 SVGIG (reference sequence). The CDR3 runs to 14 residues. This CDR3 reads CAWSRGGLNTEAFF. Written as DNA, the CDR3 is TGTGCCTGGAGTCGGGGTGGATTGAACACTGAAGCTTTCTTT.

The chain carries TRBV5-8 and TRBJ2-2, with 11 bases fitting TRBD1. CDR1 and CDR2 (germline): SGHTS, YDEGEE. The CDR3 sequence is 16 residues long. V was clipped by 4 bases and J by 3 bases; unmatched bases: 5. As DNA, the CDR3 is TGTGCCAGCAGCAGGGGGACAGGGGGTGACACCGGGGAGCTGTTTTTT. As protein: CASSRGTGGDTGELFF.

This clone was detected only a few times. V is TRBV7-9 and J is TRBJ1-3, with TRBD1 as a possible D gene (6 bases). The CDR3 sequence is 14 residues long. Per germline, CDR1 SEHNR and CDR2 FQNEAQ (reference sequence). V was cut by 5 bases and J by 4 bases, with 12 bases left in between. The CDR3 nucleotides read TGTGCCAGCAGCGCAGGGGTCTGGGGAAACACCATATATTTT. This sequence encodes CASSAGVWGNTIYF.

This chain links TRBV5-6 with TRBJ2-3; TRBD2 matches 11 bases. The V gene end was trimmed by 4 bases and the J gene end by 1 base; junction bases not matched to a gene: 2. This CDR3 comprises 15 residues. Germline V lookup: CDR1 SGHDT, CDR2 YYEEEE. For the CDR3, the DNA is TGTGCCAGCAGCGAGGGACTAGCGGGCACAGATACGCAGTATTTT. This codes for CASSEGLAGTDTQYF.

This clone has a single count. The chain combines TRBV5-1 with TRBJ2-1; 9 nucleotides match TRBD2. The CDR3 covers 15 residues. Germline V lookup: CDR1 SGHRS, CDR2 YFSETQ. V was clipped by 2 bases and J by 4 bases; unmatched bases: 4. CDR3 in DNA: TGCGCCAGCAGCTTAGGGACTAGCAGTTACAATGAGCAGTTCTTC. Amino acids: CASSLGTSSYNEQFF. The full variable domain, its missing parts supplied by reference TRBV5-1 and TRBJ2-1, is KAGVTQTPRYLIKTRGQQVTLSCSPISGHRSVSWYQQTPGQGLQFLFEYFSETQRNKGNFPGRFSGRQFSNSRSEMNVSTLELGDSALYLCASSLGTSSYNEQFFGPGTRLTVL.

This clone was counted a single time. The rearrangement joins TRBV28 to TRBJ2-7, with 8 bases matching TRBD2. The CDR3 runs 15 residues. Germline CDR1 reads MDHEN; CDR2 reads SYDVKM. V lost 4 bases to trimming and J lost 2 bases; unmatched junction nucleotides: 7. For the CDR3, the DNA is TGTGCCAGCAGTTCCCCGGGACTAGATCCCTACGAGCAGTACTTC. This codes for CASSSPGLDPYEQYF.

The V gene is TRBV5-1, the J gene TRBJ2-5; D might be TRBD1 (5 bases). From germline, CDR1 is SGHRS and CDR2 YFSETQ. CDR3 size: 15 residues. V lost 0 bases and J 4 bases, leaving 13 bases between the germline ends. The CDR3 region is CASSLAARQGETQYF. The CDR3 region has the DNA TGCGCCAGCAGCTTGGCCGCTCGGCAGGGAGAGACCCAGTACTTC.

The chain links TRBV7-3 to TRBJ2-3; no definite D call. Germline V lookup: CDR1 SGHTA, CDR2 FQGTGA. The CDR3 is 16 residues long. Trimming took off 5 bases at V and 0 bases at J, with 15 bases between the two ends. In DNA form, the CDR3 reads TGTGCCAGCAGCAAAAAAGGCGGCGGTAGCACAGATACGCAGTATTTT. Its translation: CASSKKGGGSTDTQYF.

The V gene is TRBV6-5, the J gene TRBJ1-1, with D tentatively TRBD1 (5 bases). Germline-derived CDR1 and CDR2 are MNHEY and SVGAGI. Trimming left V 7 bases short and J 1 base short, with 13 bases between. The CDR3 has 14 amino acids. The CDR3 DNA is TGTGCCAGCAAACGAACGGACACGAACACTGAAGCTTTCTTT. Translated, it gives CASKRTDTNTEAFF.

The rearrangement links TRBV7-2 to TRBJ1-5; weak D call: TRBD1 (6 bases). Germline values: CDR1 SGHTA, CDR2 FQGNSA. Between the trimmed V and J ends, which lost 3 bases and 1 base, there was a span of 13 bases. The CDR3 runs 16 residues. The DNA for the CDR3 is TGTGCCAGCAGCTTGGACGTTCAGGGGAGCAATCAGCCCCAGCATTTT. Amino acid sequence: CASSLDVQGSNQPQHF.

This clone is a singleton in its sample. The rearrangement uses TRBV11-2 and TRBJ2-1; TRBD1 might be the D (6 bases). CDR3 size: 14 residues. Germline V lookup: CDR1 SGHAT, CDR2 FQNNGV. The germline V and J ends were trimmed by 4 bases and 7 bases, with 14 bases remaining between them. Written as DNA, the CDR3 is TGTGCCAGCAGCTACCACAGGGAAGCGAATGAGCAGTTCTTC. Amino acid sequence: CASSYHREANEQFF.

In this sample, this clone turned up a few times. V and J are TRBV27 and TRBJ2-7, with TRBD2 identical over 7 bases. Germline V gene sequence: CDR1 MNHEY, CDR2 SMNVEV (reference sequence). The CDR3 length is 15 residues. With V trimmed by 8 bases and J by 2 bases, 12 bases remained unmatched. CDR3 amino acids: CASASRPSGPYEQYF. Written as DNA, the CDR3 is TGTGCCAGCGCTTCAAGGCCTAGCGGCCCCTACGAGCAGTACTTC.

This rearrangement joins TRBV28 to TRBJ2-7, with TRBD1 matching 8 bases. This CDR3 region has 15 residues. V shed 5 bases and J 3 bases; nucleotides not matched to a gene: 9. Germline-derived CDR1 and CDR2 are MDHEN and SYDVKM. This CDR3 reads CASSPSDRVFYEQYV. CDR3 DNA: TGTGCCAGCAGTCCTTCGGACAGGGTATTCTACGAGCAGTACGTC.

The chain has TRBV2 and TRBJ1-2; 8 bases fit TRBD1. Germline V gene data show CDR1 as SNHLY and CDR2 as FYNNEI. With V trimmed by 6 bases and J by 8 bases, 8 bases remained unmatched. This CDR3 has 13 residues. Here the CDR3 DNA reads TGTGCCAGCAGCTCCGACAGGGGACGGGGCTACACCTTC. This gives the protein CASSSDRGRGYTF. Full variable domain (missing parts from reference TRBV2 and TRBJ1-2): EPEVTQTPSHQVTQMGQEVILRCVPISNHLYFYWYRQILGQKVEFLVSFYNNEISEKSEIFDDQFSVERPDGSNFTLKIRSTKLEDSAMYFCASSSDRGRGYTFGSGTRLTVV.

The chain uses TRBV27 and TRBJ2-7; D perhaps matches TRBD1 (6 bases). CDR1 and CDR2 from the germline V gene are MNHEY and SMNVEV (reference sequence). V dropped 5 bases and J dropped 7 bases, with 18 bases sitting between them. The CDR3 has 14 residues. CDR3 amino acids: CASSLIGAGEEQYF. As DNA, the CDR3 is TGTGCCAGCAGTCTTATTGGGGCAGGGGAAGAGCAGTACTTC.

The CDR3 is CASSESAGTYEQYF. Written as DNA, the CDR3 is TGTGCCAGCAGTGAATCAGCGGGGACCTACGAGCAGTACTTC. The chain combines TRBV6-4 with TRBJ2-5; 7 positions match TRBD2. The closer fit of TRBJ2-7 to the DNA end suggests the J call may be wrong. In germline, CDR1 is MRHNA, CDR2 SNTAGT. This CDR3 has 14 residues.

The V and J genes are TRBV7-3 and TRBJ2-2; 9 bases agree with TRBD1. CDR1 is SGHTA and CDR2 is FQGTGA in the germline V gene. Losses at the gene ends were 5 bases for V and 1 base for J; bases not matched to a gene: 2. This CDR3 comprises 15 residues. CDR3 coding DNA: TGTGCCAGCAGCGCGGGACAGGGGAACACCGGGGAGCTGTTTTTT. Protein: CASSAGQGNTGELFF.

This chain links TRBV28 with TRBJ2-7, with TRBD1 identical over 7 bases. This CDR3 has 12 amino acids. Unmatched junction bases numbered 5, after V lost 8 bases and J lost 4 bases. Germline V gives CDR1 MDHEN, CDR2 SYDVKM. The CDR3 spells CASSSTGYEQYV. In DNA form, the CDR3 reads TGTGCCAGCTCGTCGACAGGGTACGAGCAGTACGTC.

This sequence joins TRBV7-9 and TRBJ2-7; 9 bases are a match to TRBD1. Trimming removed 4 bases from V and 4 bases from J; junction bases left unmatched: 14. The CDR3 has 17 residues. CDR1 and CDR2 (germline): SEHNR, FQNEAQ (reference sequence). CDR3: CASSSPDSGTGIYEQYF. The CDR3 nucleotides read TGTGCCAGCAGCTCGCCTGATTCCGGGACAGGGATTTACGAGCAGTACTTC. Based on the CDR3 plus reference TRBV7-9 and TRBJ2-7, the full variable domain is DTGVSQNPRHKITKRGQNVTFRCDPISEHNRLYWYRQTLGQGPEFLTYFQNEAQLEKSRLLSDRFSAERPKGSFSTLEIQRTEQGDSAMYLCASSSPDSGTGIYEQYFGPGTRLTVT.

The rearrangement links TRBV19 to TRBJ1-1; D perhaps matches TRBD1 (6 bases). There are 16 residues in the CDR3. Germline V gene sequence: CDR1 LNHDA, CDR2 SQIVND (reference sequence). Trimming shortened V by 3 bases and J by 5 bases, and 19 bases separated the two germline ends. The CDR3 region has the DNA TGTGCCAGTAGTATTCCCCGACAGGAGCAGGAAACTGAAGCTTTCTTT. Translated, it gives CASSIPRQEQETEAFF.

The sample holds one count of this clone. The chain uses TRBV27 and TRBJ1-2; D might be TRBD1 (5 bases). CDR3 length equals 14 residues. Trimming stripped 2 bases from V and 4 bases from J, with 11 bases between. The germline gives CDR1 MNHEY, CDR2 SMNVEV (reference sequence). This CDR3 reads CASSLQGAGYGYTF. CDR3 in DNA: TGTGCCAGCAGTTTACAGGGAGCGGGCTATGGCTACACCTTC.